This note documents a single T cell receptor beta chain sequence. Its antigen is currently unknown. The data are from a study of vaccination effects on CD4 cells after COVID-19. At the level of the study: All study participants received two doses of BNT162b2 or mRNA-1273 vaccine.

TCRdb's copy holds only in-frame clones and misses some; the assay was immunoSEQ multiplex PCR. The data show just under 65,000 clones, about 71% seen once. Study-wide results and caveats: Clones arising from infection and from vaccination showed marked clonal contraction late after vaccination. Early post-infection timepoints were absent, and convalescent patients were few.

Germline lookup yields CDR1 SGHRS and CDR2 YFSETQ. V shed 0 bases and J shed 5 bases, with 19 bases lying between them. This CDR3 comprises 17 residues. Antigen-specific CD4+ T cells were expanded with viral peptide pools in the ViraFEST assay before sequencing. Investigators separated out CD4+ T cells once around eleven days of culture had passed. Having tested negative for nucleocapsid antibodies, the vaccine recipients showed no prior SARS-CoV-2 infection. Replacing half the medium with IL-2 medium was done on days 3 and 7. The specimen comprised CD4+ T cells from PBMCs cultured with HCoV-OC43 spike peptides, sampled before COVID-19 vaccination. Subset given: HCoV-OC43 spike overlapping peptide pool stimulation. This receptor was taken from a human donor who received a COVID-19 vaccine. The chain joins TRBV5-1 to TRBJ2-3; a possible D gene is TRBD1 (5 bases). CDR3 protein: CASSLGQQDRIGDTQYF. CDR3 bases: TGCGCCAGCAGCTTGGGACAACAGGACCGGATCGGAGATACGCAGTATTTT.